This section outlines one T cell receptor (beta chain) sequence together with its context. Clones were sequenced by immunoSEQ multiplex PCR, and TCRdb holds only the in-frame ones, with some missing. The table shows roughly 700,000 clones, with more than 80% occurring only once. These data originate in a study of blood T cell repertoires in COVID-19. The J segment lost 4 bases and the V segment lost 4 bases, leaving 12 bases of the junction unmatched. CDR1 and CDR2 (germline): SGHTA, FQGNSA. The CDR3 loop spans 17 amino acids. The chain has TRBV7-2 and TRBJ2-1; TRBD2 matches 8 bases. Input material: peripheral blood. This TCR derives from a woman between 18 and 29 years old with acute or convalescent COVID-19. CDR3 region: CASSSSAGGHAYNEQFF. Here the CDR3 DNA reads TGTGCCAGCAGCTCCTCCGCGGGGGGCCATGCTTACAATGAGCAGTTCTTC.